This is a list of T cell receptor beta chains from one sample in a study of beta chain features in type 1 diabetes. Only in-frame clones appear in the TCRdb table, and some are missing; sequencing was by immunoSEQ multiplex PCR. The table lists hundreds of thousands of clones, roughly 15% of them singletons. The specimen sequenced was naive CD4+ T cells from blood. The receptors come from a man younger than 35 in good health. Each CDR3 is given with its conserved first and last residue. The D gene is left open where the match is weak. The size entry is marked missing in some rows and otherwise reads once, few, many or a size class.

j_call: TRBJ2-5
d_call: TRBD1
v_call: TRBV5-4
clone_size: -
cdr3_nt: TGTGCCAGCAGCGGGGGACAGGGTCGGGGTGAGACCCAGTACTTC
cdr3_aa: CASSGGQGRGETQYF

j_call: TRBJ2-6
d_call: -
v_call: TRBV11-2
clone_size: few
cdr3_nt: TGTGCCAGCAGCCCCATCGGTTATCCTGGGGCCAACGTCCTGACTTTC
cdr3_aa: CASSPIGYPGANVLTF

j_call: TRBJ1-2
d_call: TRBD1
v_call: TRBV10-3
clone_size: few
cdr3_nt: TGTGCCATCAACCGACAGGGGCCGGACTATGGCTACACCTTC
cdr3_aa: CAINRQGPDYGYTF

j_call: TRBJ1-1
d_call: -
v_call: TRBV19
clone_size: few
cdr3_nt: TGTGCCAGTACCTCGGGACGGTTGAACACTGAAGCTTTCTTT
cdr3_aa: CASTSGRLNTEAFF

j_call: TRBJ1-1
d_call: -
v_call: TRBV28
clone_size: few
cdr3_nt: TGTGCCAGCAGCATAAGGGCAGGGTTGAACACTGAAGCTTTCTTT
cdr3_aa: CASSIRAGLNTEAFF

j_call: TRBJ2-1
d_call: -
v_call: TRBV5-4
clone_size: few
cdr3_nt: TGTGCCAGCAGCTTGAGAATCGGGACTGCATACAATGAGCAGTTCTTC
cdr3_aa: CASSLRIGTAYNEQFF

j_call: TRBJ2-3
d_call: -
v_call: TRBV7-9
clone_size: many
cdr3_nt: TGTGCCAGCAGCCAAACTAGGCCTAGCACAGATACGCAGTATTTT
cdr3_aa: CASSQTRPSTDTQYF

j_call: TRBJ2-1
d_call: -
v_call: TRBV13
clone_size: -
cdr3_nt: TGTGCCAGCGGTAGCAGGGAGTACAATGAGCAGTTCTTC
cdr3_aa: CASGSREYNEQFF

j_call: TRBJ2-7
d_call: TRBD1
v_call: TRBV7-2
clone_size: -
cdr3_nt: TGTGCCAGCAGCTTAGAGTCGACAGGGCACTCCTACGAGCAGTACTTC
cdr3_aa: CASSLESTGHSYEQYF

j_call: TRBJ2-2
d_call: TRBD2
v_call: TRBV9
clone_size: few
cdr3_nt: TGTGCCAGCAGGGAACAAGCGGGGGGATCCACCGGGGAGCTGTTTTTT
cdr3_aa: CASREQAGGSTGELFF

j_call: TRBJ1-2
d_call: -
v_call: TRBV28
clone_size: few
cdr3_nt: TGTGCCAGCAGTTTACAGGGGCGTAACTATGGCTACACCTTC
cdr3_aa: CASSLQGRNYGYTF

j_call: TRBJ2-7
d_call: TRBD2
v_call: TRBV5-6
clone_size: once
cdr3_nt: TGTGCCAGCAGCCCAAGACTAGCGTCAGACTACGAGCAGTACTTC
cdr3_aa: CASSPRLASDYEQYF

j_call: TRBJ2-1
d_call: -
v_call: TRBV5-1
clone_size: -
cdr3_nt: TGCGCCAGCAGCTTGGCTCTCAATGAGCAGTTCTTC
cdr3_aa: CASSLALNEQFF

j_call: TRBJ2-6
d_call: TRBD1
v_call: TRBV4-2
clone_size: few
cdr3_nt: TGTGCCAGCAGCCCTGGGCAGGGGGCGACTGGGGCCAACGTCCTGACTTTC
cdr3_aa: CASSPGQGATGANVLTF

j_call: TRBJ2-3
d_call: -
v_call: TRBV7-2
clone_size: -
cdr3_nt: TGTGCCAGCAGCCGAAGGAAGGGAGCTAGCACAGATACGCAGTATTTT
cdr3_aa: CASSRRKGASTDTQYF

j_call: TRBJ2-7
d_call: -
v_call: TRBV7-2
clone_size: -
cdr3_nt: TGTGCCAGCAGCCAAACAGGCGAGCAGTACTTC
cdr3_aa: CASSQTGEQYF

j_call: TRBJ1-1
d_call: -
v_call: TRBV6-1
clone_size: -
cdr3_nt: TGTGCCAGCAGCCTAAGGGAGACTGAAGCTTTCTTT
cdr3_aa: CASSLRETEAFF

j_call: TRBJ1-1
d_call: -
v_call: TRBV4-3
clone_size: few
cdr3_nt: TGCGCCAGCAGCCAAGAACCGGGGAAAGGCAGGTTGACTGAAGCTTTCTTT
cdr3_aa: CASSQEPGKGRLTEAFF

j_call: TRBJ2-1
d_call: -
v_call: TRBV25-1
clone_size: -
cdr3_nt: TGTGCCAGCAGTGGGGCTCGTCCCCACAATGAGCAGTTCTTC
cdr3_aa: CASSGARPHNEQFF

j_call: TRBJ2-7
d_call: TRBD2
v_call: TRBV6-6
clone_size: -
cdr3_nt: TGTGCCAGCAGCACGACCGGGACTAGCTCCTACGAGCAGTACTTC
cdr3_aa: CASSTTGTSSYEQYF

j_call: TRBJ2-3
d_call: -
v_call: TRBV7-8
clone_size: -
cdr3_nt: TGTGCCAGCAGCGGGCGACTGAGGGATACGCAGTATTTT
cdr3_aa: CASSGRLRDTQYF

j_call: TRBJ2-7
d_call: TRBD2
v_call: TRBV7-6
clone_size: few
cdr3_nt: TGTGCCAGCAGCTTAGGGGCGTCTAGCGGGATCTACGAGCAGTACTTC
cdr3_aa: CASSLGASSGIYEQYF

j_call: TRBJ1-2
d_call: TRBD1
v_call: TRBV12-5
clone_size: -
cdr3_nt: TGTGCTAGTGGTTTGGTACCAGGACAGGGGGTTGACAACTATGGCTACACCTTC
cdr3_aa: CASGLVPGQGVDNYGYTF

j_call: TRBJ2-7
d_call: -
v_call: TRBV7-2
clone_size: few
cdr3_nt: TGTGCCAGCAGCTTCGGCGGAAACTCCTACGAGCAGTACTTC
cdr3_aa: CASSFGGNSYEQYF

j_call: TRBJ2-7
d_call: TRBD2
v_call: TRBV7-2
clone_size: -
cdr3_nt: TGTGCCAGCAGCGGGGGACTAGCGCCCTCCTACGAGCAGTACTTC
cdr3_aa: CASSGGLAPSYEQYF

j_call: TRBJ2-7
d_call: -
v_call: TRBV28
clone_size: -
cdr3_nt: TGTGCCAGCAGTTTTAGAGGCCTCCTCTACGAGCAGTACTTC
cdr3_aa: CASSFRGLLYEQYF

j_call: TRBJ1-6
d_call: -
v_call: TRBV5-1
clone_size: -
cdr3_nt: TGCGCCAGCAGCTCGACTGGCGGGGCCAATTCACCCCTCCACTTT
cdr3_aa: CASSSTGGANSPLHF

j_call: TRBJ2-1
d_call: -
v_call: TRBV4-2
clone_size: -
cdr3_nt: TGTGCCAGCAGCCAAGAAGCACTCTACAATGAGCAGTTCTTC
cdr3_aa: CASSQEALYNEQFF

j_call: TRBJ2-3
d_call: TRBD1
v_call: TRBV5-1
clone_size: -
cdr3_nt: TGCGCCAGCAGCTTGGGGGACAGGGCCTTCACAGATACGCAGTATTTT
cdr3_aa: CASSLGDRAFTDTQYF

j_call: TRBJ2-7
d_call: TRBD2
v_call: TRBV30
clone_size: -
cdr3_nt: TGTGCCTGCGAACGCGGGGGGTTCTCCTACGAGCAGTACTTC
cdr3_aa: CACERGGFSYEQYF

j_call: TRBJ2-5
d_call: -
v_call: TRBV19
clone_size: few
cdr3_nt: TGTGCCAGTAGTATTGGAGGGGGCCGGGAGACCCAGTACTTC
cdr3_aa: CASSIGGGRETQYF

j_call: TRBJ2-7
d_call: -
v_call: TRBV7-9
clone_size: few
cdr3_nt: TGTGCCAGCAGCCCACGAGAGGGTCGCGCCTACGAGCAGTACTTC
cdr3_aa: CASSPREGRAYEQYF

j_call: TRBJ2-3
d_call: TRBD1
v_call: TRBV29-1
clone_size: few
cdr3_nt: TGCAGCGCAGACAGGGGCACAGATACGCAGTATTTT
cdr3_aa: CSADRGTDTQYF

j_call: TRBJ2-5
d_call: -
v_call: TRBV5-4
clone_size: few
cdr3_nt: TGTGCCAGCAGCTTGGCCCCAGAGTACCAAGAGACCCAGTACTTC
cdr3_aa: CASSLAPEYQETQYF

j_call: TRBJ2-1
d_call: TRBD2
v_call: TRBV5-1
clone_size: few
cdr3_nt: TGCGCCAGCAGCTTTCTGATAGCGGGAGGGCACGAGCAGTTCTTC
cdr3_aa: CASSFLIAGGHEQFF

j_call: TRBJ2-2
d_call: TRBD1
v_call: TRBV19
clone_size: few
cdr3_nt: TGTGCCAGTGAGACAGGGCTCACCGGGGAGCTGTTTTTT
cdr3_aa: CASETGLTGELFF

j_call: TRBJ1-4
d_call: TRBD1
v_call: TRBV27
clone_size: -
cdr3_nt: TGTGCCAGCAGCAGAGTCGTTCCCAGGACAGGGAGCAGTGAAAAACTGTTTTTT
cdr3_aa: CASSRVVPRTGSSEKLFF

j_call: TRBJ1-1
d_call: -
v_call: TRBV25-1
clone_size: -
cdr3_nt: TGTGCCAGCCAATGGGACAAGGCAGAAGCTTTCTTT
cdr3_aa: CASQWDKAEAFF

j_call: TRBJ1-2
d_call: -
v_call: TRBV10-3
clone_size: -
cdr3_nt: TGTGCCATCACCCTCGGCTTTCGGGGCGACTATGGCTACACCTTC
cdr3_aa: CAITLGFRGDYGYTF

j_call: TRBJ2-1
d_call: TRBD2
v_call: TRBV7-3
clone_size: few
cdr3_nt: TGTGCCAGCAGCTTAATAGCGGGACCCTACAATGAGCAGTTCTTC
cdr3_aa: CASSLIAGPYNEQFF

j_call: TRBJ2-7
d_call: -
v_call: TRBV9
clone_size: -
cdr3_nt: TGTGCCAGCAGCGTCGTAGGGAGCTCCTACGAGCAGTACTTC
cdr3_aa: CASSVVGSSYEQYF

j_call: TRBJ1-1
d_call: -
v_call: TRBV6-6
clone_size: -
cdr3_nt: TGTGCCAGCAGTTACGGACCTGAAGCTTTCTTT
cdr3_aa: CASSYGPEAFF

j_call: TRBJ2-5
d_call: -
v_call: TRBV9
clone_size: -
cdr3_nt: TGTGCCAGCAGCCCCTCCCCAGGGGAAGGAGAGACCCAGTACTTC
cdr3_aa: CASSPSPGEGETQYF

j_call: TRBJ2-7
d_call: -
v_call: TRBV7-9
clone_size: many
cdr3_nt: TGTGCCAGCAGCTTAGTTTCCAGACGGACAGTTTCCTACGAGCAGTACTTC
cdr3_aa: CASSLVSRRTVSYEQYF

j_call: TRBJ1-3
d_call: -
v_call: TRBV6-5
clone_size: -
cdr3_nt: TGTGCCAGCAGTTACTCTAGAATCTCTGGAAACACCATATATTTT
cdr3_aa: CASSYSRISGNTIYF

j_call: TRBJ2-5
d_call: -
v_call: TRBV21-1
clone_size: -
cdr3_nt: TGTGCCAGCAGCAAAGGTGGGCAGGGCCCAGAGACCCAGTACTTC
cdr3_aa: CASSKGGQGPETQYF

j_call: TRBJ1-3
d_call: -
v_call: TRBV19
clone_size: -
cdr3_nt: TGTGCCAGTGCGAGGGACCACTCTGGAAACACCATATATTTT
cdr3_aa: CASARDHSGNTIYF

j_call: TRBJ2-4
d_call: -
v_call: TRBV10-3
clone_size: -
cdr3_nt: TGTGCCATCAGTGACGGGCAGCTAGCCAAAAACATTCAGTACTTC
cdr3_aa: CAISDGQLAKNIQYF